The 14 T cell receptor beta chains below all came from one sample that was sequenced in a study of CD8+CD57+ T cells in acquired aplastic anemia. Sequencing was done on patients that had shown CD8+CD57+ cell expansion by flow cytometry. Both TCR beta VDJ combination and CDR3 sequence profiling were carried out. Genomic DNA was the template for this profiling. Via MiXCR, TCRdb re-called the reads, giving one row per CDR3 protein. The sample comprises some 200,000 distinct CDR3 sequences, approximately 48% of which are singletons, and about 1.8% rests with the top ten. Material for sequencing was sorted CD4+, CD8+, or CD8+CD57+ T cells (not recorded which) from PBMCs. The receptors shown here come from a human donor with aplastic anemia.

This clonotype showed up many times. The chain joins TRBV20-1 to TRBJ2-7; 10 positions match TRBD2. Germline V gene data show CDR1 as DFQATT and CDR2 as SNEGSKA (reference sequence). V lost 6 bases and J lost 6; bases outside the gene matches: 8. The CDR3 is 13 residues long. The CDR3 region is CSARTSGGSEQYF. CDR3 DNA sequence: TGCAGTGCCAGGACTAGCGGAGGGAGCGAGCAGTACTTC.

In its sample, this clonotype was seen a few times. This sequence may be a read error, since a much larger clone differs from it by one base. The gene calls are TRBV5-1 and TRBJ1-1; 8 bases align to TRBD1. Germline values: CDR1 SGHRS, CDR2 YFSETQ. The CDR3 sequence is 14 residues long. Germline trimming cut 3 bases from V and 0 bases from J; bases unmatched to any gene: 1. CDR3 coding DNA: TGCGCCAGCAGCTCGGGACAGGTGAACACTGAAGCTTTCTTT. It yields the protein CASSSGQVNTEAFF.

This clonotype was observed at least ten times. V and J are TRBV19 and TRBJ1-4; 8 nucleotides agree with TRBD1. Germline V gene sequence: CDR1 LNHDA, CDR2 SQIVND (reference sequence). The CDR3 extends over 14 amino acids. J gave up 8 bases and V 5 bases, and 7 bases lay outside the gene matches. This chain's CDR3 is CASSAGGGGEKLFF. The CDR3 coding sequence is TGTGCCAGTAGTGCAGGGGGCGGTGGAGAAAAACTGTTTTTT.

At least ten counts were recorded for this clonotype. The rearrangement uses TRBV7-9 and TRBJ1-5; unclear D gene. Germline assignment: CDR1 SEHNR and CDR2 FQNEAQ (reference sequence). The ends were cut back, 5 bases at V and 7 bases at J, with 15 bases in the middle. This CDR3 spans 14 amino acids. DNA of the CDR3: TGTGCCAGCAGCCCCGGCGGGCCGGGGCAGCCCCAGCATTTT. The encoded protein is CASSPGGPGQPQHF.

This clonotype was detected ten times or more. This chain uses TRBV6-2 or TRBV6-3 with TRBJ1-6; D call uncertain. Germline CDR1 and CDR2: MNHEY and SVGEGT. V was trimmed by 0 bases and J by 7 bases, leaving 13 bases between them. The CDR3 loop spans 16 amino acids. In DNA, the CDR3 is TGTGCCAGCAGTTACTCGAAGACACTTGCGAATTCACCCCTCCACTTT. Translated, it gives CASSYSKTLANSPLHF.

This chain links TRBV20-1 with TRBJ2-7; 10 bases are a match to TRBD2. The germline V gene has CDR1 DFQATT and CDR2 SNEGSKA (reference sequence). The J segment lost 3 bases and the V segment lost 5 bases, leaving 7 bases of the junction unmatched. CDR3 length equals 14 residues. The CDR3 here is CSAEGTSEGYEQYF. The CDR3 nucleotides are TGCAGTGCTGAAGGGACTAGCGAAGGCTACGAGCAGTACTTC.

This clonotype was found many times. The rearrangement links TRBV12-5 to TRBJ2-6; D unclear. CDR1 and CDR2 (germline): LGHNT, FRNRAP. This CDR3 has 14 residues. V was cut by 6 bases and J by 8 bases, with 14 bases left in between. CDR3 sequence: CASGPGRGTNVLTF. Written as DNA, the CDR3 is TGTGCTAGTGGCCCTGGACGAGGTACCAACGTCCTGACTTTC.

This clonotype was counted ten times or more. The rearrangement uses TRBV6-5 and TRBJ2-5; possibly TRBD2 for D (5 bases). The CDR3 runs 16 residues. With 0 bases removed from V and 1 base from J, the gap between germline ends came to 12 bases. Germline V gene data show CDR1 as MNHEY and CDR2 as SVGAGI. The CDR3 sequence is CASSYSRVVIQETQYF. The CDR3 DNA follows: TGTGCCAGCAGTTACTCGAGGGTTGTAATCCAAGAGACCCAGTACTTC.

The chain couples TRBV6-1 to TRBJ1-2; D is undetermined. The CDR3 sequence is 13 residues long. The germline gives CDR1 MNHNS, CDR2 SASEGT. V shed 2 bases and J shed 4 bases, with 8 bases lying between them. The CDR3 sequence: CASSESLVYGYTF. The CDR3 DNA reads as TGTGCCAGCAGTGAAAGTTTGGTCTATGGCTACACCTTC.

The chain carries TRBV19 and TRBJ1-2; no firm D call. There are 12 residues in the CDR3. The V end was cut by 7 bases, the J end by 12 bases, with 18 bases between. Germline V gives CDR1 LNHDA, CDR2 SQIVND (reference sequence). Here the CDR3 reads CASTGANMRNTF. The CDR3 DNA reads as TGTGCCAGTACGGGAGCGAATATGAGAAACACCTTC.

The table lists this clonotype with a few counts. This could be a read error, since a much larger clone is one nucleotide away. The chain combines TRBV7-9 with TRBJ2-7, with 9 bases aligning to TRBD1. V lost 8 bases to trimming and J lost 3 bases; unmatched junction nucleotides: 8. Looked up from germline, CDR1 is SEHNR and CDR2 is FQNEAQ (reference sequence). The CDR3 has 14 residues. The CDR3 nucleotides read TGTGCCAGCGGCTATCAGGACAGGGGCTACGAGCAGTACTTC. Residues: CASGYQDRGYEQYF.

This clonotype appeared a single time. The rearrangement joins TRBV9 to TRBJ2-1; unclear D gene. With 4 bases removed from V and 9 bases from J, the gap between germline ends came to 14 bases. This CDR3 has 13 amino acids. The germline CDR1 and CDR2 sequences are SGDLS and YYNGEE. The CDR3 reads CASSPAPVGEQFF. The DNA of the CDR3 is TGTGCCAGCAGCCCCGCCCCGGTGGGTGAGCAGTTCTTC.

The chain has TRBV5-4 and TRBJ2-1, with 7 positions matching TRBD2. V shed 1 base, J shed 10 bases, and the junction held 5 bases outside the gene matches. Germline V CDR1 and CDR2: SGHNT, YYREEE (reference sequence). The CDR3 contains 13 residues. The chain's CDR3 is CASSLTNGREQFF. In DNA form, the CDR3 reads TGTGCCAGCAGCTTGACTAACGGGAGGGAGCAGTTCTTC.

This clonotype appeared many times. The chain couples TRBV6-5 to TRBJ1-6; 9 bases agree with TRBD1. There are 16 residues in the CDR3. In germline, CDR1 is MNHEY, CDR2 SVGAGI. With 4 bases clipped from V and 7 bases from J, the junction kept 8 bases outside the gene matches. The CDR3 protein is CASSFHGQGRNSPLHF. The CDR3 DNA is TGTGCCAGCAGTTTTCACGGACAGGGGCGAAATTCACCCCTCCACTTT.